Sequencing of this TCR beta chain was carried out in a study of blood T cell repertoires in COVID-19. This clone was detected once. Generated by immunoSEQ multiplex PCR, the TCRdb table keeps only in-frame clones and is missing some. The sample holds 90,000 to 120,000 clones, 60% to 85% seen once. Germline V lookup: CDR1 SGHTA, CDR2 FQGTGA. The CDR3 length is 13 residues. J lost 3 bases, V lost 4 bases, and 2 bases had no gene match. Source material: peripheral blood. The chain joins TRBV7-3 to TRBJ2-5; 7 bases match TRBD2. The TCR originated in a man between 65 and 80 years old with acute or convalescent COVID-19. CDR3 protein: CASSSLAEETQYF. CDR3 coding DNA: TGTGCCAGCAGCTCCCTAGCGGAAGAGACCCAGTACTTC.